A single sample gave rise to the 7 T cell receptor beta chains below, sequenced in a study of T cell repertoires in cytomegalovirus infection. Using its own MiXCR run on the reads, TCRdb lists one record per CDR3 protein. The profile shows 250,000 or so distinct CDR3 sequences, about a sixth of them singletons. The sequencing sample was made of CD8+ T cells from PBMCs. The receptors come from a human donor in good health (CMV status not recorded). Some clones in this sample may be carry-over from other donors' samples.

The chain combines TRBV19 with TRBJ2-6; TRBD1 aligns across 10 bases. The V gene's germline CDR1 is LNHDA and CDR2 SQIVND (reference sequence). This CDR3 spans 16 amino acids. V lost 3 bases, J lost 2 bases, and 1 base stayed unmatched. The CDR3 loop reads CASSIGTGAGANVLTF. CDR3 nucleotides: TGTGCCAGTAGTATTGGGACAGGGGCTGGGGCCAACGTCCTGACTTTC.

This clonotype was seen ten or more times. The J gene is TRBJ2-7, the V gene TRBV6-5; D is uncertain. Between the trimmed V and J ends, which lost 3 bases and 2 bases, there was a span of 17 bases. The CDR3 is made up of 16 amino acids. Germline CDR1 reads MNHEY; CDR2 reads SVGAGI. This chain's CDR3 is CASSYDLGQAAYEQYF. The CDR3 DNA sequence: TGTGCCAGCAGTTATGATTTAGGGCAGGCCGCCTACGAGCAGTACTTC.

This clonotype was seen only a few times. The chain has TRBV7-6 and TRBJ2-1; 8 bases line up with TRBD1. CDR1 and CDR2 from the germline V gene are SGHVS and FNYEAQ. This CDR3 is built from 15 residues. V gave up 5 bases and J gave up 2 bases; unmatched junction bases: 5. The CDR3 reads CASSPGTGPYNEQFF. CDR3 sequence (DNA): TGTGCCAGCAGCCCGGGGACAGGTCCCTACAATGAGCAGTTCTTC.

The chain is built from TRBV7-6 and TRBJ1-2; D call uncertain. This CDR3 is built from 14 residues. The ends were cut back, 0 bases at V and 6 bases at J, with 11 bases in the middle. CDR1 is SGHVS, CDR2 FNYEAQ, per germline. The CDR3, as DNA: TGTGCCAGCAGCTTAGCGCCCGGGTTTGATGGCTACACCTTC. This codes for CASSLAPGFDGYTF.

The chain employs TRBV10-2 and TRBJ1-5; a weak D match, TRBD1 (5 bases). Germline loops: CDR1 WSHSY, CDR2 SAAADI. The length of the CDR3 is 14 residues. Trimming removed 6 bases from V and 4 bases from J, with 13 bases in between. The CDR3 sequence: CASSAGLPNQPQHF. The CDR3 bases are TGCGCCAGCAGCGCGGGGCTTCCGAATCAGCCCCAGCATTTT.

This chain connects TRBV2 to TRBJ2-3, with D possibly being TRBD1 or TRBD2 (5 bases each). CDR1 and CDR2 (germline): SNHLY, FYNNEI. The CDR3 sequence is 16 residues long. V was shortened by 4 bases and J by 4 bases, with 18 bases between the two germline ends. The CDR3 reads CASSGGPGLTPDTQYF. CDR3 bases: TGTGCCAGCAGTGGGGGACCTGGGTTAACCCCAGATACGCAGTATTTT.

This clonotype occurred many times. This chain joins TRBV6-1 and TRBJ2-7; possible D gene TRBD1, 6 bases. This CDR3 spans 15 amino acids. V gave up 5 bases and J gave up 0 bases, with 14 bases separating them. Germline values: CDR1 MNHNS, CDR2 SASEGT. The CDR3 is CASSYKPDSSYEQYF. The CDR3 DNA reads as TGTGCCAGCAGTTATAAACCGGACAGCTCCTACGAGCAGTACTTC.